This TCR beta chain originates from a study of cytomegalovirus exposure and HLA in healthy donors. The PCR used 60 Vbeta and 13 Jbeta primers. The repertoire was sequenced with immunoSEQ multiplex PCR; TCRdb's copy has only in-frame clones and lacks some. The sample holds some 120,000 clones; 80% are singletons and the top ten take roughly 2.4%. Germline V gene sequence: CDR1 MNHNS, CDR2 SASEGT. CDR3 length equals 17 residues. The junction had 12 bases not matched to a gene; V was cut back by 2 bases and J by 4 bases. Material: PBMCs. The TCR comes from a man in his thirties or forties in good health and CMV-seronegative. The chain employs TRBV6-1 and TRBJ2-7, with 9 bases fitting TRBD2. CDR3 sequence reads: CASSEYIPSGIKYEQYF. Here the CDR3 DNA reads TGTGCCAGCAGTGAATATATCCCTAGCGGGATCAAATACGAGCAGTACTTC.